This T cell receptor beta chain was sequenced for a study of T cell repertoires in cytomegalovirus infection. Regarding this clonotype: Its antigen is unknown.

MiXCR was run by TCRdb on the reads, yielding one entry per CDR3 protein. The sample carries 55,000 to 85,000 distinct CDR3 sequences, approximately 22% recorded once. Germline V gives CDR1 SGHTA, CDR2 FQGNSA. This CDR3 is 16 amino acids long. The V and J ends lost 1 base and 3 bases respectively, with 12 bases between them. Study-level points and caveats: HLA-C-restricted, CMV-specific TCR beta clonotypes were dominant ex vivo.

The sequences come from CD8+ T cells from cultured PBMCs, collected from culture after CMV antigen stimulation. The chain carries TRBV7-2 and TRBJ2-2; weak D call: TRBD2 (5 bases). The TCR originated in a human donor in good health (CMV status not recorded). Some clones in this sample may be carry-over from other donors' samples. The CDR3: CASSLGGFRDTGELFF. CDR3 sequence (DNA): TGTGCCAGCAGCTTAGGAGGGTTTCGAGACACCGGGGAGCTGTTTTTT.